What follows are 23 T cell receptor beta chains derived from one specimen sequenced in a study of T-cell reconstitution after alpha-beta-depleted transplantation in children. Unique molecular identifiers were used to barcode this TCRbeta library. TCRdb reprocessed the PCR reads with MiXCR, giving one entry per CDR3 protein. In the table there are 600,000 or so distinct CDR3 sequences, 23% of which are singletons. Sequencing was performed on PBMCs, mostly from graft donor cells, taken 360 days after TCRalphabeta/CD19-depleted stem cell transplant. The receptors come from a boy younger than two who had a stem cell transplant for acute myeloid leukemia, so the T cells may come from the graft donor.

The sample holds a few counts of this clonotype. CDR3 sequence reads: CSVRTGTGDGYTF. CDR3 nucleotides: TGCAGCGTTCGGACCGGGACAGGTGATGGCTACACCTTC. This sequence joins TRBV29-1 and TRBJ1-2; 8 bases align to TRBD1. V trimming: 5 bases; J trimming: 6 bases; junction bases outside the gene matches: 8. Germline loops: CDR1 SQVTM, CDR2 ANQGSEA. The CDR3 extends over 13 amino acids.

This clonotype was seen at least ten times. The chain employs TRBV12-3 or TRBV12-4 and TRBJ1-2, with a possible D match to TRBD1 (6 bases). The CDR3 has 17 residues. Trimming left V 5 bases short and J 4 bases short, with 23 bases between. The CDR3 sequence is CASSPGQGRPIFYGYTF. In DNA, the CDR3 is TGTGCCAGCAGTCCGGGGCAGGGGCGACCAATTTTCTATGGCTACACCTTC.

Many counts were recorded for this clonotype. The chain carries TRBV7-2 and TRBJ1-4, with unresolved D. This CDR3 comprises 13 residues. V lost 3 bases, J lost 3 bases, and 5 bases lay in between. Per germline, CDR1 SGHTA and CDR2 FQGNSA. CDR3 coding DNA: TGTGCCAGCAGCTTGGGTGCTAATGAAAAACTGTTTTTT. It encodes CASSLGANEKLFF.

The table lists this clonotype with many counts. The genes are TRBV28 and TRBJ1-4; 10 positions match TRBD1. Losses at the gene ends were 6 bases for V and 5 bases for J; bases not matched to a gene: 9. The CDR3 sequence is 16 residues long. Germline-derived CDR1 and CDR2 are MDHEN and SYDVKM. The CDR3: CASSRPGTGENEKLFF. CDR3 coding DNA: TGTGCCAGCAGCCGACCGGGGACAGGGGAAAATGAAAAACTGTTTTTT.

Only a few counts were recorded for this clonotype. The gene calls are TRBV12-3 or TRBV12-4 and TRBJ1-2; no clear D gene. The CDR3 is made up of 15 amino acids. Trimming removed 3 bases from V and 4 bases from J, with 15 bases in between. The CDR3, as DNA: TGTGCCAGCAGTTTGAGGCGGGCAGCACTCTATGGCTACACCTTC. It translates to CASSLRRAALYGYTF.

This clonotype was counted a few times. The chain combines TRBV11-2 with TRBJ2-1, with D perhaps matching TRBD2 (5 bases). Per the germline V gene, CDR1 is SGHAT and CDR2 is FQNNGV. This CDR3 is 13 amino acids long. The V end lost 5 bases, the J end lost 5 bases, and 10 bases lay between the germline ends. DNA of the CDR3: TGTGCCAGCAGCGGGCCGGGAAACAATGAGCAGTTCTTC. Amino acid sequence: CASSGPGNNEQFF.

This rearrangement joins TRBV9 to TRBJ2-2, with TRBD1 matching over 11 bases. This CDR3 has 17 residues. Germline CDR1 and CDR2: SGDLS and YYNGEE. The V segment lost 3 bases and the J segment 5 bases; nucleotides outside the gene matches: 9. The CDR3 bases are TGTGCCAGCAGCGCGGGGCAGGGACAGGGGGTAACCGGGGAGCTGTTTTTT. Its protein product is CASSAGQGQGVTGELFF.

In this sample, this clonotype turned up many times. This sequence joins TRBV12-3 or TRBV12-4 and TRBJ1-2, with unresolved D. The CDR3 runs 12 residues. V dropped 3 bases and J dropped 3 bases, with 5 bases sitting between them. The CDR3 protein is CASSFRDYGYTF. In DNA form, the CDR3 reads TGTGCCAGCAGTTTCCGAGACTATGGCTACACCTTC.

CDR3 protein: CASSPGNFNEKLFF. In DNA form, the CDR3 reads TGTGCCAGCAGTCCCGGGAACTTTAATGAAAAACTGTTTTTT. This sequence joins TRBV7-6 and TRBJ1-4; D uncertain. Trimming removed 6 bases at V and 4 bases at J, with 12 bases between. From germline, CDR1 is SGHVS and CDR2 FNYEAQ. This CDR3 has 14 amino acids.

The V gene is TRBV28, the J gene TRBJ1-1; 9 positions agree with TRBD1. The V gene's germline CDR1 is MDHEN and CDR2 SYDVKM. The ends lost 5 bases at V and 3 bases at J; junction bases unmatched: 10. This CDR3 spans 16 amino acids. CDR3 nucleotides: TGTGCCAGCAGTCTAACAGGGGGCCTGGATGACACTGAAGCTTTCTTT. This codes for CASSLTGGLDDTEAFF.

The sample holds many counts of this clonotype. The chain carries TRBV10-3 and TRBJ2-2; a possible D gene is TRBD1 (5 bases). The germline V gene encodes CDR1 ENHRY and CDR2 SYGVKD. This CDR3 has 15 amino acids. V lost 7 bases to trimming and J lost 2 bases, with 14 bases between them. CDR3 region: CAIKAQAPNTGELFF. CDR3 in DNA: TGTGCCATCAAAGCACAGGCGCCAAACACCGGGGAGCTGTTTTTT.

The chain combines TRBV20-1 with TRBJ2-7; 7 positions match TRBD1. The CDR3 is 13 amino acids. CDR1 is DFQATT and CDR2 is SNEGSKA in the germline V gene (reference sequence). The ends lost 1 base at V and 4 bases at J; junction bases unmatched: 4. The CDR3 DNA is TGCAGTGCTAGAGCGACAGGGAGTTACGAGCAGTACTTC. Translated, it gives CSARATGSYEQYF.

This clonotype was counted only a few times. This chain joins TRBV29-1 and TRBJ1-1; tentatively, D is TRBD1 (5 bases). V was pared by 1 base and J by 1 base, with 10 bases between. Germline CDR1 and CDR2: SQVTM and ANQGSEA. CDR3 length: 14 residues. This chain's CDR3 is CSVEAGRGNTEAFF. DNA of the CDR3: TGCAGCGTTGAAGCCGGGAGGGGGAACACTGAAGCTTTCTTT.

In this sample, this clonotype turned up a few times. The rearrangement uses TRBV29-1 and TRBJ2-5; possibly TRBD1 for D (5 bases). The germline CDR1 and CDR2 sequences are SQVTM and ANQGSEA. CDR3 length: 12 residues. The germline V and J ends were trimmed by 1 base and 4 bases, with 7 bases remaining between them. Here the CDR3 DNA reads TGCAGCGTTGAAGCAGGGCCAGAGACCCAGTACTTC. Its translation is CSVEAGPETQYF.

This clonotype has just a few counts. The chain combines TRBV5-6 with TRBJ2-7; no clear D. CDR1 SGHDT and CDR2 YYEEEE come from the germline V gene. This CDR3 has 14 residues. V lost 4 bases and J lost 3, with 14 bases in between. DNA of the CDR3: TGTGCCAGCAGCATGGAGCTTCGGATCTACGAGCAGTACTTC. Translated, it gives CASSMELRIYEQYF.

The genes are TRBV5-1 and TRBJ1-2, with D uncertain. The CDR3 length is 14 residues. Trimming cost V 0 bases and J 4 bases, with 10 bases left between them. Germline assignment: CDR1 SGHRS and CDR2 YFSETQ. For the CDR3, the DNA is TGCGCCAGCAGCTTGGATTACGGTTCCTATGGCTACACCTTC. As protein: CASSLDYGSYGYTF.

This clonotype was counted a few times. This chain links TRBV12-3 or TRBV12-4 with TRBJ2-3, with 7 positions matching TRBD2. This CDR3 is built from 15 residues. Trimming cost V 6 bases and J 0 bases; bases outside gene matches: 6. The CDR3, as DNA: TGTGCCAGCAGCCAGACTAGCCCAAGCACAGATACGCAGTATTTT. It is translated as CASSQTSPSTDTQYF.

This clonotype was found a few times. This chain connects TRBV12-3 or TRBV12-4 to TRBJ2-5, with 7 bases matching TRBD1. CDR3 size: 15 residues. V gave up 0 bases and J gave up 5 bases; unmatched junction bases: 6. The CDR3 region has the DNA TGTGCCAGCAGTTTAGCCCGAGGGGGCGTGGAGACCCAGTACTTC. Translated: CASSLARGGVETQYF.

The chain has TRBV7-9 and TRBJ2-7, with 10 bases that match TRBD1. The CDR3 sequence is 16 residues long. Germline CDR1 is SEHNR and CDR2 is FQNEAQ (reference sequence). J lost 5 bases, V lost 0 bases, and 7 bases had no gene match. The chain's CDR3 is CASSLAMGQGRNEQYF. CDR3 nucleotides: TGTGCCAGCAGCTTAGCGATGGGACAGGGGAGGAACGAGCAGTACTTC.

This clonotype showed up just a few times. This chain connects TRBV20-1 to TRBJ2-1, with D perhaps being TRBD1 or TRBD2 (5 bases each). This CDR3 region has 14 residues. The V end lost 1 base, the J end lost 3 bases, and 10 bases lay between the germline ends. CDR1 and CDR2 (germline): DFQATT, SNEGSKA (reference sequence). As DNA, the CDR3 is TGCAGTGCTAGAGTGGGACCCGTCTACAATGAGCAGTTCTTC. Amino acid sequence: CSARVGPVYNEQFF.

The sample holds many counts of this clonotype. The chain carries TRBV4-3 and TRBJ2-7, with 7 bases that match TRBD1. J lost 3 bases, V lost 4 bases, and 3 bases had no gene match. In germline, CDR1 is LGHNA, CDR2 YSLEER. The CDR3 has 13 amino acids. The CDR3 DNA reads TGCGCCAGCAGCCGAGACAGGGACTACGAGCAGTACTTC. This codes for CASSRDRDYEQYF.

A few counts support this clonotype. This chain uses TRBV27 with TRBJ2-7, with D possibly matching TRBD1 (6 bases). The CDR3 sequence is 13 residues long. Trimming took 11 bases from V and 6 from J, leaving 20 bases between them. Germline CDR1 and CDR2: MNHEY and SMNVEV (reference sequence). The DNA of the CDR3 is TGTGCCGCGCGGAACAGGGTCTTCCGCGAGCAGTACGTC. Encoded protein: CAARNRVFREQYV.

The chain uses TRBV12-3 or TRBV12-4 and TRBJ2-5, with D tentatively TRBD1 (5 bases). There are 15 residues in the CDR3. V dropped 2 bases and J dropped 5 bases, with 15 bases sitting between them. The CDR3 reads CASSLWAGPKETQYF. CDR3 in DNA: TGTGCCAGCAGTTTATGGGCAGGGCCAAAGGAGACCCAGTACTTC.